This T cell receptor (beta chain) was obtained from a study of blood T cells in healthy people across ages (dated by TCRdb to 2015 to 2017). As for the study more broadly: In model experiments, template switching captured about one uniquely barcoded TCR beta cDNA molecule for every two T cells. The study analyzed two additional independent replicas of 1 million unique cDNA reads from the same blood draw for two donors, one aged 18 to 30 and one aged 80 or older. To track age-related changes in TCR beta repertoire diversity, the study relied on deep sequencing normalized with unique cDNA molecular identifiers. Four age groups were formed from the donors: young (average approximately 15 years), middle-aged (roughly 38), aged (around 62) and long-lived (around 82). To avoid experimental bias, donors of different ages were randomly spread across the sequencing lanes. Results the study describes overall, beyond this receptor: A strong correlation was found between observed TCR beta diversity and the percentage of naive T cells measured by flow cytometry. Estimates of total diversity from one million sequenced T cells were regarded as lower bounds and underestimates. Bulk unsorted PBMC profiling prevented conclusive comparison of naive and antigen-experienced compartments. The CMV infection status of donors was not known, potentially confounding age-related changes in expanded clonotypes. Compared with the aged group, the long-lived group had more naive CD4+ T cells, fewer expanded clones and increased TCR diversity, a pattern suggesting age selection. Observed TCR beta diversity per million T cells fell roughly linearly with age, and a significant reduction was already apparent by age approximately 41.

Library method: 5' RACE. Sequencing was performed on an Illumina HiSeq 2500. A second PCR of roughly 7 to 11 cycles was performed with a sample-barcoded 5' primer and a J-beta primer mix. Each TCR beta cDNA molecule received a unique molecular identifier from a template-switch 5' adaptor carrying 12 random nucleotides. Each sample yielded at least 3 million CDR3-containing paired-end reads. First-strand cDNA synthesis was performed from all RNA using the Mint cDNA synthesis kit, with priming by a TRBC-specific oligonucleotide. Following uracil-DNA glycosylase treatment, all cDNA underwent a first 18-cycle PCR with the universal primers M1SS and BC2_uni_R. The authors' analysis ran thus. For normalization, 1 million high-quality reads, each with a distinct molecular identifier, were randomly selected from each sample. Instead of being binned into consensus sequences, reads that shared molecular identifiers were thrown out. CDR3 identification, clonotype clustering and error correction used MiTCR with a Q25 quality threshold and the strictest error-elimination algorithm. Lower-bound total TCR beta diversity was estimated with a nonparametric unseen species model using Euler transformation. Using fastp at Q25 and MiXCR, TCRdb reprocessed the public reads and kept productive beta chains. Rows with one shared CDR3 protein collapse into an entry with the most common genes and DNA. These V and J calls rely on TCRdb rather than the paper's analysis. The sample table contains just under 900,000 distinct CDR3 sequences; only one count was recorded for under 35% of them. The ten largest clonotypes hold roughly 17% of the sample.

At the junction V is shortened by 2 bases and J by 17 bases, with 13 bases in between. Inclusive of the bounding cysteine and phenylalanine, the CDR3 is 12 residues long. Of the read, only the CDR3 DNA is kept; its 36 bases are in frame from base 1. According to the germline V gene, CDR1 reads SGHTA and CDR2 reads FQGNSA. This clonotype was seen more than once but under ten times. Its antigen target is currently unknown. The input lacks base qualities; no much larger clone sits a single base away. The donors were about 40 Caucasian individuals from Russia, aged roughly 6 to 90 years, who were systemically healthy. Each donor gave 8 to 10 milliliters of peripheral blood, drawn into EDTA-treated Vacutainer tubes. Ficoll-Paque density-gradient centrifugation was used to isolate PBMCs, with at least 7 million per sample. Trizol reagent was used to extract total RNA from PBMCs, with at least 5.5 micrograms per sample. For every donor, an aliquot of PBMCs went through flow cytometry to measure the percentages of naive CD45RAhigh/CD27high T cells.

The chain was built from TRBV7-2 and TRBJ1-6; a weak D assignment points to TRBD1 (5 bases agree). The source is a woman of 80 years or more in good health. The sequencing sample was made of blood. At the DNA level, the sequence is TGTGCCAGCAGCTTAACCCAGGGAATCATCCACTTT. Translation gives CASSLTQGIIHF.